The rows below give T cell receptor beta chains drawn from one sample of a study of blood T cell repertoires in COVID-19. Repertoires were generated with immunoSEQ multiplex PCR, while TCRdb's copy carries only in-frame clones and drops some. Counted here are 270,000 or so clones, approximately 88% occurring once; the ten biggest clones make up roughly 1.2%. The sample comprised PBMCs or T cells enriched from blood (not recorded which). The receptor set was obtained from a woman aged 40 to 50 with acute COVID-19. CDR3s include the opening cysteine and the closing phenylalanine or tryptophan. Fields, in order: D gene, clone size, CDR3 length, J gene, V gene, CDR3 protein, CDR3 DNA. A D gene is named only where the DNA matches it firmly. Clone size is stated in some rows and not others, as once, few, many or a class when expanded.

D gene: .
clone size: .
CDR3 length: 22
J gene: TRBJ2-6
V gene: TRBV19
CDR3 protein: CASSIESSLGPIHSSGANVLTF
CDR3 DNA: TGTGCCAGTAGTATAGAATCCTCCCTGGGCCCGATACACTCATCTGGGGCCAACGTCCTGACTTTC

D gene: .
clone size: .
CDR3 length: 13
J gene: TRBJ1-2
V gene: TRBV9
CDR3 protein: CASSVDLFSGYTF
CDR3 DNA: TGTGCCAGCAGCGTAGATCTCTTCTCTGGCTACACCTTC

D gene: .
clone size: .
CDR3 length: 17
J gene: TRBJ2-6
V gene: TRBV21-1
CDR3 protein: CARTRDGFPSGANVLTF
CDR3 DNA: TGTGCCAGGACTAGAGACGGGTTTCCCTCTGGGGCCAACGTCCTGACTTTC

D gene: .
clone size: .
CDR3 length: 12
J gene: TRBJ1-1
V gene: TRBV4-1
CDR3 protein: CASSPLRGEAFF
CDR3 DNA: TGCGCCAGCAGCCCCCTGCGGGGTGAAGCTTTCTTT

D gene: TRBD2
clone size: .
CDR3 length: 12
J gene: TRBJ2-3
V gene: TRBV29-1
CDR3 protein: CAGERETDTQYF
CDR3 DNA: TGCGCGGGGGAGCGGGAGACAGATACGCAGTATTTT

D gene: .
clone size: .
CDR3 length: 15
J gene: TRBJ2-1
V gene: TRBV2
CDR3 protein: CASSNQGGTYNEQFF
CDR3 DNA: TGTGCCAGCAGTAATCAGGGTGGCACCTACAATGAGCAGTTCTTC

D gene: TRBD2
clone size: .
CDR3 length: 18
J gene: TRBJ2-1
V gene: TRBV19
CDR3 protein: CASSIAGTSGRRGNEQFF
CDR3 DNA: TGTGCCAGTAGTATAGCTGGGACTAGCGGGAGGAGGGGCAATGAGCAGTTCTTC

D gene: .
clone size: .
CDR3 length: 13
J gene: TRBJ2-2
V gene: TRBV19
CDR3 protein: CASSIVDTGELFF
CDR3 DNA: TGTGCCAGTAGTATAGTAGACACCGGGGAGCTGTTTTTT

D gene: TRBD2
clone size: .
CDR3 length: 19
J gene: TRBJ2-4
V gene: TRBV6-1
CDR3 protein: CASSEAGEGNLRAKNIQYF
CDR3 DNA: TGTGCCAGCAGTGAAGCCGGGGAGGGGAATCTCCGGGCCAAAAACATTCAGTACTTC

D gene: .
clone size: .
CDR3 length: 16
J gene: TRBJ1-2
V gene: TRBV24-1
CDR3 protein: CATSDHYTETDYGYTF
CDR3 DNA: TGTGCCACCAGTGATCACTACACTGAGACGGACTATGGCTACACCTTC

D gene: .
clone size: .
CDR3 length: 12
J gene: TRBJ1-2
V gene: TRBV14
CDR3 protein: CASSPFNYGYTF
CDR3 DNA: TGTGCCAGCAGCCCCTTCAACTATGGCTACACCTTC

D gene: .
clone size: .
CDR3 length: 14
J gene: TRBJ1-5
V gene: TRBV12-5
CDR3 protein: CASSPGGNGQPQHF
CDR3 DNA: TGTGCTAGTAGTCCAGGAGGGAATGGACAGCCCCAGCATTTT

D gene: TRBD1
clone size: .
CDR3 length: 14
J gene: TRBJ1-1
V gene: TRBV19
CDR3 protein: CASKRQGADTEAFF
CDR3 DNA: TGTGCCAGTAAACGACAGGGGGCGGACACTGAAGCTTTCTTT

D gene: .
clone size: .
CDR3 length: 11
J gene: TRBJ2-3
V gene: TRBV20-1
CDR3 protein: CSARSADTQYF
CDR3 DNA: TGCAGTGCTAGGAGTGCTGATACGCAGTATTTT

D gene: TRBD1
clone size: many
CDR3 length: 14
J gene: TRBJ1-4
V gene: TRBV13
CDR3 protein: CASSQGARGEKLFF
CDR3 DNA: TGTGCCAGCAGCCAGGGGGCGCGGGGTGAAAAACTGTTTTTT

D gene: TRBD1
clone size: .
CDR3 length: 14
J gene: TRBJ1-6
V gene: TRBV9
CDR3 protein: CASSAGTGASPLHF
CDR3 DNA: TGTGCCAGCAGTGCCGGGACAGGGGCCTCACCCCTCCACTTT

D gene: .
clone size: .
CDR3 length: 13
J gene: TRBJ2-1
V gene: TRBV7-9
CDR3 protein: CASSLQEYNEQFF
CDR3 DNA: TGTGCCAGCAGCTTACAGGAATACAATGAGCAGTTCTTC

D gene: TRBD1
clone size: .
CDR3 length: 13
J gene: TRBJ1-2
V gene: TRBV29-1
CDR3 protein: CSVGLGTDYGYTF
CDR3 DNA: TGCAGCGTTGGCCTAGGGACAGACTATGGCTACACCTTC

D gene: TRBD2
clone size: .
CDR3 length: 19
J gene: TRBJ2-3
V gene: TRBV27
CDR3 protein: CASSRPPSGAGGPRDTQYF
CDR3 DNA: TGTGCCAGCAGCCGCCCCCCCTCAGGAGCGGGAGGGCCCAGAGATACGCAGTATTTT

D gene: TRBD2
clone size: .
CDR3 length: 18
J gene: TRBJ2-1
V gene: TRBV4-1
CDR3 protein: CASSRGLAGGFAYNEQFF
CDR3 DNA: TGCGCCAGCAGCCGAGGACTAGCGGGAGGTTTCGCCTACAATGAGCAGTTCTTC

D gene: .
clone size: .
CDR3 length: 12
J gene: TRBJ1-4
V gene: TRBV9
CDR3 protein: CASSVADEKLFF
CDR3 DNA: TGTGCCAGCAGCGTAGCAGATGAAAAACTGTTTTTT

D gene: .
clone size: .
CDR3 length: 12
J gene: TRBJ1-5
V gene: TRBV7-2
CDR3 protein: CASSLGGQPQHF
CDR3 DNA: TGTGCCAGCAGCTTAGGAGGTCAGCCCCAGCATTTT

D gene: .
clone size: .
CDR3 length: 13
J gene: TRBJ2-1
V gene: TRBV24-1
CDR3 protein: CATSDSPSPEQFF
CDR3 DNA: TGTGCCACCAGTGATTCGCCAAGCCCTGAGCAGTTCTTC

D gene: .
clone size: .
CDR3 length: 14
J gene: TRBJ2-7
V gene: TRBV18
CDR3 protein: CASSPFDRTYEQYF
CDR3 DNA: TGTGCCAGCTCACCATTTGACAGGACCTACGAGCAGTACTTC

D gene: .
clone size: once
CDR3 length: 14
J gene: TRBJ2-1
V gene: TRBV19
CDR3 protein: CASSIGLDYNEQFF
CDR3 DNA: TGTGCCAGTAGTATAGGGCTAGATTACAATGAGCAGTTCTTC

D gene: .
clone size: .
CDR3 length: 14
J gene: TRBJ1-1
V gene: TRBV6-1
CDR3 protein: CASSEGTTNTEAFF
CDR3 DNA: TGTGCCAGCAGTGAAGGGACAACGAACACTGAAGCTTTCTTT

D gene: TRBD1
clone size: .
CDR3 length: 16
J gene: TRBJ2-2
V gene: TRBV9
CDR3 protein: CASSSRQGWFTGELFF
CDR3 DNA: TGTGCCAGCAGCTCCCGACAGGGGTGGTTCACCGGGGAGCTGTTTTTT

D gene: .
clone size: .
CDR3 length: 13
J gene: TRBJ1-1
V gene: TRBV28
CDR3 protein: CASIPTVNTEAFF
CDR3 DNA: TGTGCCAGCATCCCGACAGTAAACACTGAAGCTTTCTTT

D gene: .
clone size: once
CDR3 length: 13
J gene: TRBJ2-4
V gene: TRBV28
CDR3 protein: CASSFSKIIIQYF
CDR3 DNA: TGTGCCAGCAGTTTCTCTAAAATCATCATTCAGTACTTC

D gene: .
clone size: .
CDR3 length: 16
J gene: TRBJ2-1
V gene: TRBV18
CDR3 protein: CASSPPIGPSYNEQFF
CDR3 DNA: TGTGCCAGCTCACCACCGATCGGTCCCTCCTACAATGAGCAGTTCTTC

D gene: .
clone size: once
CDR3 length: 13
J gene: TRBJ2-5
V gene: TRBV12-3/TRBV12-4
CDR3 protein: CASSLAGKETQYF
CDR3 DNA: TGTGCCAGCAGTTTGGCAGGGAAGGAGACCCAGTACTTC

D gene: TRBD1
clone size: .
CDR3 length: 15
J gene: TRBJ2-1
V gene: TRBV18
CDR3 protein: CASSPRTGILNEQFF
CDR3 DNA: TGTGCCAGCTCACCACGGACAGGGATCCTCAATGAGCAGTTCTTC

D gene: .
clone size: .
CDR3 length: 15
J gene: TRBJ2-1
V gene: TRBV27
CDR3 protein: CASSLTPREYREQFF
CDR3 DNA: TGTGCCAGCAGTTTGACCCCAAGGGAGTATAGGGAGCAGTTCTTC

D gene: TRBD1
clone size: .
CDR3 length: 16
J gene: TRBJ1-1
V gene: TRBV27
CDR3 protein: CASSLTPGTGGTEAFF
CDR3 DNA: TGTGCCAGCAGTTTAACACCCGGGACAGGGGGCACTGAAGCTTTCTTT

D gene: .
clone size: .
CDR3 length: 14
J gene: TRBJ1-2
V gene: TRBV5-1
CDR3 protein: CASRVWEGHYGYTF
CDR3 DNA: TGCGCCAGCAGGGTGTGGGAGGGCCACTATGGCTACACCTTC

D gene: TRBD2
clone size: .
CDR3 length: 15
J gene: TRBJ2-1
V gene: TRBV9
CDR3 protein: CASSVETSVYNEQFF
CDR3 DNA: TGTGCCAGCAGCGTAGAGACTAGCGTTTACAATGAGCAGTTCTTC

D gene: .
clone size: once
CDR3 length: 14
J gene: TRBJ2-1
V gene: TRBV10-2
CDR3 protein: CASSESGANNEQFF
CDR3 DNA: TGCGCCAGCAGTGAGTCTGGGGCCAACAATGAGCAGTTCTTC

D gene: .
clone size: .
CDR3 length: 15
J gene: TRBJ2-6
V gene: TRBV19
CDR3 protein: CAATGLAAGANVLTF
CDR3 DNA: TGTGCCGCCACGGGGTTAGCGGCTGGGGCCAACGTCCTGACTTTC

D gene: .
clone size: .
CDR3 length: 15
J gene: TRBJ1-2
V gene: TRBV7-9
CDR3 protein: CASSSRQEVYYGYTF
CDR3 DNA: TGTGCCAGCAGCTCGCGACAGGAGGTATATTATGGCTACACCTTC

D gene: TRBD1
clone size: .
CDR3 length: 15
J gene: TRBJ1-5
V gene: TRBV18
CDR3 protein: CASSPGQGSNQPQHF
CDR3 DNA: TGTGCCAGCTCACCTGGACAGGGAAGCAATCAGCCCCAGCATTTT

D gene: .
clone size: few
CDR3 length: 14
J gene: TRBJ1-1
V gene: TRBV5-1
CDR3 protein: CASSLFDEDTEAFF
CDR3 DNA: TGCGCCAGCAGCTTGTTTGACGAGGACACTGAAGCTTTCTTT

D gene: TRBD1
clone size: once
CDR3 length: 14
J gene: TRBJ1-1
V gene: TRBV5-1
CDR3 protein: CASSFTTGGTEAFF
CDR3 DNA: TGCGCCAGCAGCTTCACAACAGGGGGCACTGAAGCTTTCTTT

D gene: .
clone size: once
CDR3 length: 15
J gene: TRBJ1-6
V gene: TRBV5-6
CDR3 protein: CASSWAGGLASPLHF
CDR3 DNA: TGTGCCAGCAGCTGGGCTGGGGGGTTAGCCTCACCCCTCCACTTT

D gene: .
clone size: .
CDR3 length: 12
J gene: TRBJ2-7
V gene: TRBV11-2
CDR3 protein: CASSLRGYEQYF
CDR3 DNA: TGTGCCAGCAGCTTAAGGGGCTACGAGCAGTACTTC

D gene: TRBD2
clone size: .
CDR3 length: 16
J gene: TRBJ2-1
V gene: TRBV28
CDR3 protein: CASSLSLREGDNEQFF
CDR3 DNA: TGTGCCAGCAGTTTATCGTTGCGGGAGGGGGACAATGAGCAGTTCTTC

D gene: .
clone size: .
CDR3 length: 14
J gene: TRBJ1-3
V gene: TRBV6-5
CDR3 protein: CASSLAQGGNTIYF
CDR3 DNA: TGTGCCAGCAGTTTAGCTCAGGGCGGAAACACCATATATTTT

D gene: .
clone size: .
CDR3 length: 14
J gene: TRBJ1-6
V gene: TRBV27
CDR3 protein: CASSLVRDNSPLHF
CDR3 DNA: TGTGCCAGCAGTTTAGTCCGGGATAATTCACCCCTCCACTTT

D gene: TRBD1
clone size: .
CDR3 length: 13
J gene: TRBJ1-1
V gene: TRBV7-9
CDR3 protein: CASSYRDSTEAFF
CDR3 DNA: TGTGCCAGCAGCTACCGGGACAGCACTGAAGCTTTCTTT

D gene: .
clone size: .
CDR3 length: 16
J gene: TRBJ1-4
V gene: TRBV18
CDR3 protein: CASSPSSRGANEKLFF
CDR3 DNA: TGTGCCAGCTCACCATCGTCCCGGGGGGCCAATGAAAAACTGTTTTTT

D gene: TRBD1
clone size: once
CDR3 length: 18
J gene: TRBJ1-2
V gene: TRBV10-3
CDR3 protein: CAISESPVVTGAYYGYTF
CDR3 DNA: TGTGCCATCAGTGAGTCCCCTGTTGTGACAGGGGCCTACTATGGCTACACCTTC

D gene: .
clone size: .
CDR3 length: 14
J gene: TRBJ1-1
V gene: TRBV28
CDR3 protein: CASSLTGLATEAFF
CDR3 DNA: TGTGCCAGCAGTTTAACCGGGTTGGCCACTGAAGCTTTCTTT